The 14 T cell receptor beta chains reported below all come from one sample, sequenced in a study of tissue T cells after allogeneic stem cell transplantation. Time point reported: mouse harvest day 14 after allogeneic transplant. Tail vein injection delivered 10^7 T-cell-depleted bone marrow cells and 10^6 splenic CD5+ T cells. Produced via immunoSEQ multiplex PCR; TCRdb's table is partial and in-frame only. The sample holds roughly 1,600 clones, 45% seen once. Sequencing was carried out using spleen. Receptors originate from a female BALB/c mouse given C57BL/6 T cells with graft-versus-host disease after an allogeneic hematopoietic cell transplant.

This clone appeared a few times. The gene symbols are mouse symbols. Coverage ceases 1 residue before the CDR3 finishes, and the germline J gene fills in the end. This rearrangement joins TRBV20 to TRBJ2-7; 9 bases match TRBD2. CDR1 is GFQATS, CDR2 STVNSAI, per germline. The J segment lost 1 base and the V segment lost 3 bases, leaving 1 base of the junction unmatched. The CDR3 has 13 residues. Incomplete CDR3 DNA: TGTGGTGCTAGTCTGGGGGGGTCCTATGAACAGTAC. It codes for CGASLGGSYEQY. The full CDR3 sequence reads CGASLGGSYEQYF.

This clone turned up a few times. The listed genes are named as in mouse. The read stops 1 residue short of the end of the CDR3; the missing end is completed from the germline J gene. The chain links TRBV1 to TRBJ2-1; TRBD1 matches 12 bases. The V gene's germline CDR1 is NSQYPW and CDR2 LRSPGD (reference sequence). The CDR3 spans 15 residues. With V trimmed by 3 bases and J by 6 bases, 3 bases remained unmatched. The CDR3 bases that were read are TGCACCTGCAGTGCCCGGGACAGGGGGCTTGCTGAGCAGTTC. Its protein product is CTCSARDRGLAEQF. The CDR3 in full is CTCSARDRGLAEQFF.

Details on this clone: The genes are named according to mouse. The read stops 1 residue short of the end of the CDR3; the missing end is completed from the germline J gene. The chain has TRBV19 and TRBJ1-1, with TRBD1 matching over 8 bases. The CDR3 totals 15 residues. Trimming removed 4 bases from V and 1 base from J; junction bases left unmatched: 6. The V gene's germline CDR1 is FNHDT and CDR2 SITEND (reference sequence). CDR3 in amino acids: CASSRDRIGNTEVFF. The CDR3 bases that were read are TGTGCCAGCAGTCGGGACAGGATTGGAAACACAGAAGTCTTC.

This clone was observed a handful of times. The germline and genes are mouse ones. The DNA ends 1 residue before the CDR3 does, and the rest of the CDR3 is filled in from the germline J gene. V gene TRBV3 combines with J gene TRBJ2-3, with 7 bases that match TRBD1. CDR1 and CDR2 from the germline V gene are SNHLY and FYNGKV (reference sequence). The CDR3 consists of 14 residues. J was trimmed by 3 bases and V by 1 base; bases with no gene match: 1. The DNA read from the CDR3 is TGTGCCAGCAGCTTAGACAGGGGAGCAGAAACGCTGTAT. Protein: CASSLDRGAETLY. The entire CDR3 protein reads CASSLDRGAETLYF.

This clone has a single count. Gene names follow the mouse nomenclature. The read ends 1 residue before the CDR3 terminus; that terminus is restored from the germline J gene. This chain joins TRBV26 and TRBJ1-1; the D gene is possibly TRBD1 (5 bases). V was shortened by 2 bases and J by 3 bases, with 7 bases between the two germline ends. Germline lookup yields CDR1 KGHPV and CDR2 FQNQEV (reference sequence). The CDR3 is 13 residues long. CDR3 amino acids: CASSLTGDTEVFF. CDR3 DNA, as far as it was read: TGTGCCAGCAGTCTGACAGGAGACACAGAAGTCTTC.

This clone was seen a few times. The genes and germline here are from mouse. The read halts 1 residue ahead of the CDR3 end, with the missing end drawn from the germline J gene. This chain links TRBV4 with TRBJ2-7; 12 nucleotides line up with TRBD2. J gave up 6 bases and V 3 bases, and 3 bases lay outside the gene matches. Germline values: CDR1 LGHDT, CDR2 YNNKQL (reference sequence). The CDR3 sequence is 14 residues long. The DNA read from the CDR3 is TGTGCCAGCAGCTACGACTGGGGGGGCTTTGAACAGTAC. Translating it yields CASSYDWGGFEQY. The complete CDR3 protein is CASSYDWGGFEQYF.

This clone is hyperexpanded in the sample. Genes and germline are mouse. The CDR3 spells CASRGLFEQYF. Partial CDR3 DNA: TGTGCTAGCAGGGGACTTTTTGAACAGTAC. The rearrangement links TRBV29 to TRBJ2-7; perhaps TRBD2 as D (6 bases). The CDR3 end is not reached by the read, which stops 1 residue before it; the germline J gene fills it in. This CDR3 spans 11 amino acids. The germline V gene has CDR1 MSHET and CDR2 SYDVDS. Trimming shortened V by 6 bases and J by 6 bases, and 9 bases separated the two germline ends.

In its sample, this clone was seen a few times. Gene names follow the mouse nomenclature. Read data end 1 residue before the CDR3 end; the end is taken from the germline J gene. The V call is TRBV16, the J call TRBJ2-7, with a possible D match to TRBD1 (6 bases). Germline lookup yields CDR1 SGHSA and CDR2 FRNQAP. The CDR3 spans 14 residues. V was cut by 0 bases and J by 4 bases, with 10 bases left in between. The sequenced CDR3 bases are TGTGCAAGCAGCTTAGATGGGGACACTTATGAACAGTAC. It encodes CASSLDGDTYEQY. In full, the CDR3 reads CASSLDGDTYEQYF.

In this sample, this clone turned up once. Germline and genes: mouse. This CDR3 reads CASKDTYTGQLYF. CDR3 bases read: TGTGCCAGCAAGGACACGTACACCGGGCAGCTCTAC. This chain connects TRBV19 to TRBJ2-2; D might be TRBD1 (5 bases). The read halts 1 residue ahead of the CDR3 end, with the missing end drawn from the germline J gene. CDR3 length: 13 residues. Trimming shortened V by 6 bases and J by 3 bases, and 9 bases separated the two germline ends. Germline assignment: CDR1 FNHDT and CDR2 SITEND (reference sequence).

As to this clone: Mouse names are used for the genes. Read data end 1 residue before the CDR3 end; the end is taken from the germline J gene. The rearrangement links TRBV12-2 to TRBJ1-1, with 8 bases lining up with TRBD1. CDR1 is SGHLS and CDR2 is HYDKME in the germline V gene. The V segment lost 4 bases and the J segment 5 bases; nucleotides outside the gene matches: 5. The CDR3 is 13 residues long. The DNA read from the CDR3 is TGTGCCAGCTCCCGACAGGGGCGGACAGAAGTCTTC. Its protein is CASSRQGRTEVF. The whole CDR3 protein reads CASSRQGRTEVFF.

This clone came up once. The gene names here belong to mouse. The sequence runs out 1 residue before the end of the CDR3; the remainder is reconstructed from the germline J gene. The J gene is TRBJ2-3, the V gene TRBV15, with 10 bases lining up with TRBD2. J gave up 0 bases and V 4 bases, and 7 bases lay outside the gene matches. The CDR3 is 17 residues long. Looked up from germline, CDR1 is SGHND and CDR2 is FRSKSL. The CDR3 sequence is CASSSPLGGSSAETLYF. CDR3 bases read: TGTGCCAGCAGTTCTCCACTGGGGGGGTCTAGTGCAGAAACGCTGTAT.

In its sample, this clone was seen a few times. The genes and germline here are from mouse. The CDR3 extends 1 residue past the end of the read, so its final part is completed from the germline J gene. The chain uses TRBV26 and TRBJ1-1; D might be TRBD1 (6 bases). The CDR3 extends over 14 amino acids. CDR1 is KGHPV and CDR2 is FQNQEV in the germline V gene (reference sequence). V lost 5 bases and J 2 bases, leaving 12 bases between the germline ends. The sequenced part of the CDR3 DNA is TGTGCCAGCAGTGTCGCGGGGGGCAACACAGAAGTCTTC. Translated, it gives CASSVAGGNTEVF. The whole CDR3 reads CASSVAGGNTEVFF. Variable domain in full (rest from reference TRBV26 and TRBJ1-1): NSKVIQTPRYLVKGQGQKAKMRCIPEKGHPVVFWYQQNKNNEFKFLINFQNQEVLQQIDMTEKRFSAECPSNSPCSLEIQSSEAGDSALYLCASSVAGGNTEVFFGKGTRLTVV.

Details on this clone: Genes here carry mouse names. Coverage ceases 1 residue before the CDR3 finishes, and the germline J gene fills in the end. This chain uses TRBV13-2 with TRBJ2-1, with D perhaps TRBD1 (5 bases). This CDR3 contains 15 residues. Germline V gene lookup returns CDR1 NNHNN and CDR2 SYGAGS (reference sequence). V was pared by 1 base and J by 1 base, with 9 bases between. This CDR3 reads CASGDRQTNYAEQFF. The part of the CDR3 DNA that was read is TGTGCCAGCGGTGATCGACAGACAAACTATGCTGAGCAGTTC.

The table lists this clone with a count of one. The gene names given are mouse names. The missing CDR3 end, 1 residue past where the read stops, is filled in from the germline J gene. The chain joins TRBV13-1 to TRBJ2-5; 8 positions match TRBD2. V lost 2 bases and J lost 4; bases outside the gene matches: 3. The length of the CDR3 is 14 residues. Germline lookup yields CDR1 NSHNY and CDR2 SYGAGN. The CDR3 sequence: CASSERTGKDTQYF. Incomplete CDR3 DNA: TGTGCCAGCAGTGAACGGACTGGGAAAGACACCCAGTAC.